A selection of T cell receptor beta chains follows, all from one sample in a study of shared clonotypes between healthy human individuals. Sequencing used immunoSEQ multiplex PCR; TCRdb keeps in-frame clones, though not all of them. Of some 2 million clones in the sample, about 95% were seen once. Input material: naive CD8+ T cells sorted from blood. The receptors originated from a man younger than 35 in good health. Each CDR3 is given with its conserved first and last residue. D genes are given only for firm matches. Size values are once, few and many counts, or a class for expanded clones, and some rows have none.

j_gene: TRBJ1-6
v_gene: TRBV21-1
abundance: .
d_gene: .
CDR3nt: TGTGCCAGCTCCTTAGTCGGGGGGGTTTCACCCCTCCACTTT
CDR3aa: CASSLVGGVSPLHF

j_gene: TRBJ2-5
v_gene: TRBV2
abundance: .
d_gene: .
CDR3nt: TGTGCCAGCAGTGCCCGACGCGGTGCGGGGCGAGAAGAGACCCAGTACTTC
CDR3aa: CASSARRGAGREETQYF

j_gene: TRBJ2-5
v_gene: TRBV4-1
abundance: .
d_gene: .
CDR3nt: TGCGCCAGCAGCCTTCACGGTGGGGGGGAGACCCAGTACTTC
CDR3aa: CASSLHGGGETQYF

j_gene: TRBJ1-5
v_gene: TRBV5-8
abundance: .
d_gene: .
CDR3nt: TGTGCCAGCAGCTTTTCCACAGGCTCCAATCAGCCCCAGCATTTT
CDR3aa: CASSFSTGSNQPQHF

j_gene: TRBJ2-2
v_gene: TRBV9
abundance: .
d_gene: .
CDR3nt: TGTGCCAGCAGCGTAGACTCCGGCGGGGAGCTGTTTTTT
CDR3aa: CASSVDSGGELFF

j_gene: TRBJ1-1
v_gene: TRBV6-5
abundance: once
d_gene: .
CDR3nt: TGTGCCAGCAGTTGGGACCAGGACACTGAAGCTTTCTTT
CDR3aa: CASSWDQDTEAFF

j_gene: TRBJ2-1
v_gene: TRBV18
abundance: .
d_gene: .
CDR3nt: TGTGCCAGCTCACCATACGGAGGTAACAATGAGCAGTTCTTC
CDR3aa: CASSPYGGNNEQFF

j_gene: TRBJ2-1
v_gene: TRBV13
abundance: .
d_gene: .
CDR3nt: TGTGCCAGCAGCCATCAGAGTGAGTACAATGAGCAGTTCTTC
CDR3aa: CASSHQSEYNEQFF

j_gene: TRBJ2-3
v_gene: TRBV7-9
abundance: .
d_gene: .
CDR3nt: TGTGCCAGCAGCTTAGCGGTGGGTTCAGATACGCAGTATTTT
CDR3aa: CASSLAVGSDTQYF

j_gene: TRBJ2-7
v_gene: TRBV9
abundance: .
d_gene: TRBD2
CDR3nt: TGTGCCAGCGGGAGCGGGACTAGCGGGACCGAGCAGTACTTC
CDR3aa: CASGSGTSGTEQYF

j_gene: TRBJ2-1
v_gene: TRBV28
abundance: .
d_gene: .
CDR3nt: TGTGCCAGCAGTTTCGTCAATGAGCAGTTCTTC
CDR3aa: CASSFVNEQFF

j_gene: TRBJ2-7
v_gene: TRBV29-1
abundance: .
d_gene: .
CDR3nt: TGCAGCGTTGTAGGCTTCCACGGGTACGAGCAGTACTTC
CDR3aa: CSVVGFHGYEQYF

j_gene: TRBJ2-3
v_gene: TRBV7-3
abundance: once
d_gene: .
CDR3nt: TGTGCCAGCAGCCGGACCCTCACAGATACGCAGTATTTT
CDR3aa: CASSRTLTDTQYF

j_gene: TRBJ2-3
v_gene: TRBV5-6
abundance: .
d_gene: TRBD1
CDR3nt: TGTGCCAGCAGTTCCCCGGGACAGGGGTTTTTGGGGGATACGCAGTATTTT
CDR3aa: CASSSPGQGFLGDTQYF

j_gene: TRBJ2-6
v_gene: TRBV9
abundance: .
d_gene: .
CDR3nt: TGTGCCAGCAGCAAGAGACAAGACCTCGCTGGGGCCAACGTCCTGACTTTC
CDR3aa: CASSKRQDLAGANVLTF

j_gene: TRBJ2-7
v_gene: TRBV27
abundance: once
d_gene: .
CDR3nt: TGTGCCAGCAGTGTGAGCGGACCCTCCTACGAGCAGTACTTC
CDR3aa: CASSVSGPSYEQYF

j_gene: TRBJ2-3
v_gene: TRBV27
abundance: .
d_gene: .
CDR3nt: TGTGCCAGCAGTTTATCGACTGGGACCACAGATACGCAGTATTTT
CDR3aa: CASSLSTGTTDTQYF

j_gene: TRBJ1-1
v_gene: TRBV27
abundance: .
d_gene: TRBD1
CDR3nt: TGTGCCAGCAGTGGGGACAGCCGCCTTGAAGCTTTCTTT
CDR3aa: CASSGDSRLEAFF

j_gene: TRBJ2-7
v_gene: TRBV5-4
abundance: .
d_gene: .
CDR3nt: TGTGCCAGCAGCTACGGACGCCTTGAGCAGTACTTC
CDR3aa: CASSYGRLEQYF

j_gene: TRBJ2-5
v_gene: TRBV11-2
abundance: .
d_gene: TRBD1
CDR3nt: TGTGCCAGCAGCTTAGACTGGACAGGGAGACGGGAGACCCAGTACTTC
CDR3aa: CASSLDWTGRRETQYF

j_gene: TRBJ2-7
v_gene: TRBV6-1
abundance: .
d_gene: TRBD1
CDR3nt: TGTGCCAGCAGTGAAAGTGGACAGGGGGACGAGCAGTACTTC
CDR3aa: CASSESGQGDEQYF

j_gene: TRBJ2-3
v_gene: TRBV7-9
abundance: .
d_gene: .
CDR3nt: TGTGCCAGCAGCCCGAGGGCGGATACGCAGTATTTT
CDR3aa: CASSPRADTQYF